Below, 27 T cell receptor beta chains from the same sample are listed, as sequenced in a study of Graves' ophthalmopathy and Graves' hyperthyroidism. The authors amplified TCR beta CDR3 regions, and they did so from RNA transcripts for repertoire sequencing. First-round RT-PCR relied on HTBI primers, and a second-round multiplex PCR came next. In TCRdb, the multiplex PCR reads were re-called with MiXCR into one record per CDR3 protein. Of 600,000 to 950,000 distinct CDR3 sequences listed, 35% to 50% are singletons. The sequencing input was peripheral blood. Every receptor here comes from an adult man with Graves' ophthalmopathy.

This clonotype came up many times. The chain joins TRBV29-1 to TRBJ2-2; the D gene could be TRBD1 or TRBD2 (5 bases each). CDR1 and CDR2 (germline): SQVTM, ANQGSEA. The CDR3 totals 17 residues. V dropped 2 bases and J dropped 1 base, with 17 bases sitting between them. The CDR3 here is CSVETFSGPLNTGELFF. CDR3 bases: TGCAGCGTTGAAACGTTCTCGGGACCCCTGAACACCGGGGAGCTGTTTTTT.

The sample holds many counts of this clonotype. The rearrangement links TRBV10-3 to TRBJ1-2; no reliable D call. The germline gives CDR1 ENHRY, CDR2 SYGVKD. This CDR3 is 14 amino acids long. The V end lost 0 bases, the J end lost 2 bases, and 7 bases lay between the germline ends. The CDR3 DNA follows: TGTGCCATCAGTGAGTCGAAATTAAACTATGGCTACACCTTC. This translates into CAISESKLNYGYTF.

This clonotype came up many times. This chain joins TRBV20-1 and TRBJ1-2; the D is unclear. The CDR3 is 12 amino acids. Germline V lookup: CDR1 DFQATT, CDR2 SNEGSKA (reference sequence). The germline V and J ends were trimmed by 3 bases and 7 bases, with 12 bases remaining between them. CDR3 coding DNA: TGCAGTGCTAGTCGTCAGGAGCGTGGCTACACCTTC. Translating it yields CSASRQERGYTF.

This clonotype occurred a few times. V and J are TRBV25-1 and TRBJ1-3; D uncertain. CDR1 is MGHDK, CDR2 SYGVNS, per germline. With 7 bases removed from V and 0 bases from J, the gap between germline ends came to 16 bases. The CDR3 extends over 16 amino acids. The CDR3 reads CASNPSVVYSGNTIYF. The CDR3 coding sequence is TGTGCCAGCAACCCTTCGGTCGTATACTCTGGAAACACCATATATTTT.

In the case of this clonotype: This sequence may be a read error, since a much larger clone differs from it by one base. The conserved closing phenylalanine or tryptophan is absent in this CDR3, likely reflecting a read error. The CDR3 DNA is TGTGCCAGCAGTTACCTAAGGACTGGCTCCTACGAGCAGTACCTC. Its translation is CASSYLRTGSYEQYL. The V call is TRBV10-3, the J call TRBJ2-7, with D possibly being TRBD2 (5 bases). Germline V gene data show CDR1 as ENHRY and CDR2 as SYGVKD. This CDR3 region has 15 residues.

The chain has TRBV5-1 and TRBJ2-5, with 8 bases identical to TRBD1. After removal of 2 bases from V and 3 bases from J, the junction contained 3 bases not matched to a gene. The CDR3 loop spans 14 amino acids. CDR1 SGHRS and CDR2 YFSETQ come from the germline V gene. In nucleotides, the CDR3 is TGCGCCAGCAGCTTTACACAGGGGGAAGAGACCCAGTACTTC. This encodes CASSFTQGEETQYF.

This clonotype was found a few times. The chain uses TRBV14 and TRBJ2-7; D tentatively fits TRBD1 or TRBD2 (5 bases each). This CDR3 has 15 residues. Per the germline V gene, CDR1 is SGHDN and CDR2 is FVKESK. Trimming pared 5 bases from V and 6 bases from J, leaving 20 bases between. DNA for the CDR3: TGTGCCAGCAGCAAAATGGGACCTCGGTTCGTCGAGCAGTACTTC. It is translated as CASSKMGPRFVEQYF.

The V call is TRBV2, the J call TRBJ1-5, with D maybe TRBD1 (5 bases). Germline-derived CDR1 and CDR2 are SNHLY and FYNNEI. The CDR3 has 14 amino acids. Trimming left V 8 bases short and J 6 bases short, with 17 bases between. CDR3 protein: CASHSGAPGQPQHF. CDR3 coding DNA: TGTGCCAGCCACAGTGGGGCCCCCGGTCAGCCCCAGCATTTT.

This clonotype occurred many times. CDR3: CASSLMDTWGNTIYF. The CDR3 bases are TGTGCCAGCAGTTTAATGGACACTTGGGGAAACACCATATATTTT. The rearrangement joins TRBV12-3 or TRBV12-4 to TRBJ1-3; TRBD1 might be the D (5 bases). The V and J ends lost 2 bases and 4 bases respectively, with 12 bases between them. The CDR3 consists of 15 residues.

The chain joins TRBV15 to TRBJ1-2; D call uncertain. Looked up from germline, CDR1 is LNHNV and CDR2 is YYDKDF (reference sequence). CDR3 length equals 11 residues. Trimming left V 11 bases short and J 2 bases short, with 9 bases between. DNA for the CDR3: TGTGCCCCCGGACGGAACTATGGCTACACCTTC. Translation gives CAPGRNYGYTF. Full variable domain (outside the CDR3, taken from reference TRBV15 and TRBJ1-2): DAMVIQNPRYQVTQFGKPVTLSCSQTLNHNVMYWYQQKSSQAPKLLFHYYDKDFNNEADTPDNFQSRRPNTSFCFLDIRSPGLGDTAMYLCAPGRNYGYTFGSGTRLTVV.

In its sample, this clonotype was seen a few times. V is TRBV19 and J is TRBJ1-5; TRBD1 aligns across 10 bases. The V and J ends lost 6 bases and 5 bases, in that order; junction bases with no gene match: 4. CDR1 LNHDA and CDR2 SQIVND come from the germline V gene (reference sequence). The CDR3 has 14 residues. Written as DNA, the CDR3 is TGTGCCAGTAGACCGGGACAGGGGTATCAGCCCCAGCATTTT. Its protein is CASRPGQGYQPQHF.

The chain links TRBV11-2 to TRBJ2-7, with D possibly matching TRBD1 (5 bases). The V and J ends lost 3 bases and 11 bases respectively, with 14 bases between them. Germline loops: CDR1 SGHAT, CDR2 FQNNGV. The CDR3 covers 12 residues. Written as DNA, the CDR3 is TGTGCCAGCAGCTTGAATCAGGGCGTGGAGTACTTC. It specifies CASSLNQGVEYF.

The chain joins TRBV11-2 to TRBJ2-5, with TRBD2 identical over 16 bases. CDR3 length: 17 residues. V was pared by 3 bases and J by 1 base, with 2 bases of the junction left unmatched. The germline V gene encodes CDR1 SGHAT and CDR2 FQNNGV. CDR3 bases: TGTGCCAGCAGCTTGGGACTAGCGGGAGGGACCCAAGAGACCCAGTACTTC. It specifies CASSLGLAGGTQETQYF.

The chain links TRBV2 to TRBJ2-7; 13 nucleotides agree with TRBD2. In germline, CDR1 is SNHLY, CDR2 FYNNEI. The CDR3 contains 15 residues. Trimming at V came to 6 bases and at J to 6 bases, leaving 8 bases not matched to a gene. The chain's CDR3 is CASSLPGTSGAEQYF. The CDR3 nucleotides are TGTGCCAGCAGCCTACCCGGGACTAGCGGGGCCGAGCAGTACTTC.

Points on this clonotype: Possible read error: a much larger clone is one base away. The conserved phenylalanine or tryptophan is not found at the CDR3 terminus, so this likely reflects a read error. J is TRBJ1-1 and V is TRBV9; a possible D gene is TRBD1 (6 bases). Germline loops: CDR1 SGDLS, CDR2 YYNGEE. Trimming took 2 bases from V and 8 from J, leaving 13 bases between them. The CDR3 sequence is 13 residues long. The CDR3 bases are TGTGCCAGCAGCGTTCCGGGACAAGACGAAGCTTTCTAT. This sequence encodes CASSVPGQDEAFY.

The rearrangement links TRBV2 to TRBJ2-7; D assignment may be TRBD1 or TRBD2 (6 bases each). Germline V gene sequence: CDR1 SNHLY, CDR2 FYNNEI. The V gene lost 6 bases and the J gene lost 0 bases, with 18 bases spanning the gap. CDR3 length: 16 residues. CDR3: CASSQGGGQSSYEQYF. CDR3 DNA sequence: TGTGCCAGCAGCCAAGGGGGAGGACAGAGCTCCTACGAGCAGTACTTC.

This sequence joins TRBV19 and TRBJ1-1, with a tentative D call TRBD1 (5 bases). The CDR3 sequence is 13 residues long. CDR1 LNHDA and CDR2 SQIVND come from the germline V gene (reference sequence). V lost 8 bases and J lost 1, with 11 bases in between. The DNA of the CDR3 is TGTGCCAGTTCGGACACCCGGAACACTGAAGCTTTCTTT. It specifies CASSDTRNTEAFF.

This chain uses TRBV2 with TRBJ1-6; no definite D call. The CDR3 spans 12 residues. CDR1 and CDR2 (germline): SNHLY, FYNNEI. V lost 7 bases to trimming and J lost 9 bases, with 10 bases between them. The chain's CDR3 is CASTEYGSPLHF. CDR3 sequence (DNA): TGTGCCAGCACGGAATACGGTTCACCCCTCCACTTT.

This chain links TRBV19 with TRBJ1-5, with 12 nucleotides matching TRBD1. The germline gives CDR1 LNHDA, CDR2 SQIVND (reference sequence). The CDR3 loop spans 16 amino acids. V gave up 7 bases and J gave up 5 bases; unmatched junction bases: 9. CDR3 nucleotides: TGTGCCAGTACTAATCCCGGGACAGGGGGCGATCAGCCCCAGCATTTT. Translating it yields CASTNPGTGGDQPQHF.

V gene TRBV25-1 combines with J gene TRBJ2-2; tentative D call: TRBD1 (6 bases). Germline V gene sequence: CDR1 MGHDK, CDR2 SYGVNS. The CDR3 runs 11 residues. Between the trimmed V and J ends, which lost 10 bases and 4 bases, there was a span of 7 bases. In DNA form, the CDR3 reads TGTGCCACCAGGGGCACCGGGGAGCTGTTTTTT. Residues: CATRGTGELFF.

The rearrangement links TRBV19 to TRBJ1-2; D is ambiguous. Germline CDR1 and CDR2: LNHDA and SQIVND (reference sequence). Deletions cut 8 bases from V and 8 bases from J, with 6 bases between. CDR3 size: 9 residues. This CDR3 is CASGRGYTF. The CDR3, as DNA: TGTGCCAGTGGCCGGGGCTACACCTTC.

A word on this clonotype: One junction end does not reproduce the germline sequence, and a read error may be involved. The gene calls are TRBV24-1 and TRBJ1-2; D gene ambiguous. CDR1 and CDR2 from the germline V gene are KGHDR and SFDVKD. CDR3 length equals 15 residues. CDR3 sequence: CASSLGRSTPGGYTF. The DNA for the CDR3 is TGTGCCAGCAGTTTAGGGCGGAGCACTCCCGGGGGCTACACCTTC.

This chain connects TRBV4-3 to TRBJ1-2; 11 bases are a match to TRBD1. The germline gives CDR1 LGHNA, CDR2 YSLEER. With V trimmed by 0 bases and J by 7 bases, 4 bases remained unmatched. The CDR3 has 15 amino acids. The CDR3 reads CASSQERTGGLGYTF. The CDR3 region has the DNA TGCGCCAGCAGCCAAGAAAGGACAGGGGGCCTTGGCTACACCTTC.

This clonotype was seen a handful of times. The junction and the germline gene differ at one end; a read error may be behind it. The CDR3 sequence: CASSIRGSNEKLFF. CDR3 bases: TGCGCCAGCAGCATCAGGGGTTCTAATGAAAAACTGTTTTTT. The rearrangement uses TRBV7-9 and TRBJ1-4; TRBD1 is a possible D gene (6 bases). This CDR3 is built from 14 residues. CDR1 is SEHNR, CDR2 FQNEAQ, per germline (reference sequence).

The chain carries TRBV11-2 and TRBJ1-6; 7 nucleotides agree with TRBD1. V shed 6 bases and J 7 bases; nucleotides not matched to a gene: 6. The CDR3 has 14 amino acids. Germline CDR1 SGHAT, CDR2 FQNNGV. For the CDR3, the DNA is TGTGCCAGCAGTCCGACAGGGCGCAATTCACCCCTCCACTTT. Residues: CASSPTGRNSPLHF.

The V call is TRBV2, the J call TRBJ2-7, with TRBD1 matching 9 bases. J was trimmed by 3 bases and V by 5 bases; bases with no gene match: 11. The germline V gene encodes CDR1 SNHLY and CDR2 FYNNEI. CDR3 length equals 16 residues. DNA of the CDR3: TGTGCCAGCAGTCCCCAGACCAGGACAGGGGACTACGAGCAGTACTTC. It codes for CASSPQTRTGDYEQYF.

The rearrangement uses TRBV11-2 and TRBJ2-7; 7 positions agree with TRBD2. J gave up 2 bases and V 2 bases, and 9 bases lay outside the gene matches. The CDR3 has 16 amino acids. Germline V gives CDR1 SGHAT, CDR2 FQNNGV. CDR3 amino acids: CASSLTSLAATYEQYF. In nucleotides, the CDR3 is TGTGCCAGCAGCTTAACTTCTCTAGCGGCTACCTACGAGCAGTACTTC. The full variable domain, rest sourced from reference TRBV11-2 and TRBJ2-7, is EAGVAQSPRYKIIEKRQSVAFWCNPISGHATLYWYQQILGQGPKLLIQFQNNGVVDDSQLPKDRFSAERLKGVDSTLKIQPAKLEDSAVYLCASSLTSLAATYEQYFGPGTRLTVT.